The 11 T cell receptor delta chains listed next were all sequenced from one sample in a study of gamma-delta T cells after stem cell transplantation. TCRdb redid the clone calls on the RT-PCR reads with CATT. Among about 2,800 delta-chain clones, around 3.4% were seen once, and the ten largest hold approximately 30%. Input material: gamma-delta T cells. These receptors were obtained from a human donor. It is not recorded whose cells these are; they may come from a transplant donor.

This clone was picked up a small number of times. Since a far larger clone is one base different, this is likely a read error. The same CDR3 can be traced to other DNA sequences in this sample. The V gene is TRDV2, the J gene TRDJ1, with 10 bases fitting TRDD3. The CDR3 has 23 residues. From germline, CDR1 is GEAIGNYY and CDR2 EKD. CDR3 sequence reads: CACDILAPTPQVGDTSLTDKLIF. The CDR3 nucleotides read TGCGCCTGTGACATTTTAGCTCCTACACCCCAGGTGGGGGATACTTCACTCACCGATAAACTCATCTTT.

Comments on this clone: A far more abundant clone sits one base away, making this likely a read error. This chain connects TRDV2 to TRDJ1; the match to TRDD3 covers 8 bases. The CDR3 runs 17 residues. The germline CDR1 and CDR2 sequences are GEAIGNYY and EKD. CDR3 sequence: CARDSVLLGARGDKLIF. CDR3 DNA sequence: TGTGCCCGTGACTCGGTGCTACTGGGGGCGCGGGGCGATAAACTCATCTTT.

The CDR3 DNA sequence: TGTGCCTGTGACACCCTCCGTACTGGGGGTCACACCGATAAACTCATCTTT. Its protein is CACDTLRTGGHTDKLIF. This chain connects TRDV2 to TRDJ1, with 8 bases that match TRDD3. Per germline, CDR1 GEAIGNYY and CDR2 EKD. This CDR3 is built from 17 residues. Trimming removed 0 bases from V and 0 bases from J; junction bases left unmatched: 8.

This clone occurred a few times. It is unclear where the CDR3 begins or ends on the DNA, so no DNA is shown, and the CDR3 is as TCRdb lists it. The CDR3 spells CSVLLCSKRAHWGTLIGSPGIDKLIF. The J gene is TRDJ1, the V gene TRAV29/DV5; the table's TRDD3 call for D was not verified on the DNA. Germline V gene lookup returns CDR1 NSMFDY and CDR2 ISSIKDK. Including both end residues, the CDR3 is 26 amino acids long.

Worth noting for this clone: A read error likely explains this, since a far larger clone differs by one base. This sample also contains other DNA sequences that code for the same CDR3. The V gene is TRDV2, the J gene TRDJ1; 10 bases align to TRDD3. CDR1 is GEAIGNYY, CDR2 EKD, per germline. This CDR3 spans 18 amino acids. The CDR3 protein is CACDTVLGGYGSTDKLIF. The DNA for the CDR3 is TGTGCCTGTGACACTGTACTCGGGGGATACGGGTCCACCGATAAGCTCATCTTT.

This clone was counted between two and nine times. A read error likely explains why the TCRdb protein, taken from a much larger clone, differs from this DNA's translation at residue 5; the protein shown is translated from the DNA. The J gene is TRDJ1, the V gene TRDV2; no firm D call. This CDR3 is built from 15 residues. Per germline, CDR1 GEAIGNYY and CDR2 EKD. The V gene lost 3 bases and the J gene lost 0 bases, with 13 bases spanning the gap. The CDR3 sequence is CACDALEPYTDKLIF. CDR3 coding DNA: TGTGCCTGTGACGCCCTCGAGCCATACACCGATAAACTCATCTTT.

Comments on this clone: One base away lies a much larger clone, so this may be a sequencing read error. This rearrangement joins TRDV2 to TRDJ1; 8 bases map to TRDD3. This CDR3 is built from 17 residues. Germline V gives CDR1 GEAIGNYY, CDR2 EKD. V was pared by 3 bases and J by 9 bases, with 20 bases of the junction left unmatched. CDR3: CACDGVLGGRTLRELIF. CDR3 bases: TGTGCCTGTGACGGGGTACTGGGGGGCCGAACCCTTAGGGAACTCATCTTT.

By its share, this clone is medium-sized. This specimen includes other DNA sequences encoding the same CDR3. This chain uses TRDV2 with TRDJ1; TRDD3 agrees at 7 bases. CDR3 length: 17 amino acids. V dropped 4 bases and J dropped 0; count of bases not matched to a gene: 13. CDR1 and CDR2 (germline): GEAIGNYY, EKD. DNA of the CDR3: TGTGCCTGTGAGCCACTTGGTGCTGGGGGGGACACCGATAAACTCATCTTT. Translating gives CACEPLGAGGDTDKLIF.

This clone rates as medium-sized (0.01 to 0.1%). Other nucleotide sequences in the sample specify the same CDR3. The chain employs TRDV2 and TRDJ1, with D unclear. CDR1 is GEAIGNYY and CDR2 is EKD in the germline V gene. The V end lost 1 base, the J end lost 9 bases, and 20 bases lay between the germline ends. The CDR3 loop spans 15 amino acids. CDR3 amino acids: CACDTVSGKKAQLIF. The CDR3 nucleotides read TGTGCCTGTGACACGGTATCTGGTAAAAAAGCCCAACTCATCTTT.

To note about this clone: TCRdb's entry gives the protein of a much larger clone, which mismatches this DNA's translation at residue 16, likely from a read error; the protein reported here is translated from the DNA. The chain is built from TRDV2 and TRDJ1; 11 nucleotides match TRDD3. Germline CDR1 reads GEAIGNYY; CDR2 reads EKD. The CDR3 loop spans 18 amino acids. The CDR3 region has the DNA TGTGCCTGTGACACCGTCGTGGGGGATACGAGGGGGTCCGATAAACCCATCTTT. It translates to CACDTVVGDTRGSDKPIF.

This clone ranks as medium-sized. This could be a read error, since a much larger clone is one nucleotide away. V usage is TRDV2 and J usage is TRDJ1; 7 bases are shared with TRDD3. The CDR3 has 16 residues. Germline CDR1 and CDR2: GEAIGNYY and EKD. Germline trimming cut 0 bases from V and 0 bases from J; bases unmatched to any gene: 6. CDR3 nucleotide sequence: TGTGCCTGTGACACCCTGGGGGCCTATAACACCGATAAACTCATCTTT. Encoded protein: CACDTLGAYNTDKLIF.